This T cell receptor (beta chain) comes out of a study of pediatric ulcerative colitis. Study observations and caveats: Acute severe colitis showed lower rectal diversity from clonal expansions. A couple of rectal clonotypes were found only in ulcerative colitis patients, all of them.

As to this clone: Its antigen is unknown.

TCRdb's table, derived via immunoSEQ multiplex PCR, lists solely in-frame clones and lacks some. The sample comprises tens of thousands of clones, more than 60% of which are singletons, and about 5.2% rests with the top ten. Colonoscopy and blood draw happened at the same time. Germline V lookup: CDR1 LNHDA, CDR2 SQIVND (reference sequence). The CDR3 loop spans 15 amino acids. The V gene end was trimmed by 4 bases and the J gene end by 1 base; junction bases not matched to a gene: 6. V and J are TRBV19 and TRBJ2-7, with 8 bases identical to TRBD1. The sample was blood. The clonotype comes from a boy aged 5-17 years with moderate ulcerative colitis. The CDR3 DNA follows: TGTGCCAGTAGTACCCTGAACAGGGGGTCCTACGAGCAGTACTTC. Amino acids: CASSTLNRGSYEQYF.